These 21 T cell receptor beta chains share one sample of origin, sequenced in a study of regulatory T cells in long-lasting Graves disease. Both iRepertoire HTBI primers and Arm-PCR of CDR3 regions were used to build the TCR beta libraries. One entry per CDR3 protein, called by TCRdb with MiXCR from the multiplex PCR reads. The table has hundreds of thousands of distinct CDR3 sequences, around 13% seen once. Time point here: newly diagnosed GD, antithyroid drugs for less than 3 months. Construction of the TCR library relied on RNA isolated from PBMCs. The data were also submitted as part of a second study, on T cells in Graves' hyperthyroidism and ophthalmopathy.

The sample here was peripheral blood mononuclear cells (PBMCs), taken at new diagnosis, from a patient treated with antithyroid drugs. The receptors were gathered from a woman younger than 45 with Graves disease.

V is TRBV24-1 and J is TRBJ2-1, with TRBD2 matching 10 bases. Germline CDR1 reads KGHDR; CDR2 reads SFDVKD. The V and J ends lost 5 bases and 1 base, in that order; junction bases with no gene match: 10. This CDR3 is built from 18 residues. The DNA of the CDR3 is TGTGCCACCAGTGCAAGCGGGAGGGCCTTAGGGTCCTACAATGAGCAGTTCTTC. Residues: CATSASGRALGSYNEQFF.

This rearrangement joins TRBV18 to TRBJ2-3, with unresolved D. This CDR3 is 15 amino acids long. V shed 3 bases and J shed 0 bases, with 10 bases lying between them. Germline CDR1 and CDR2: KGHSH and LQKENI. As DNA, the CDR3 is TGTGCCAGCTCACCCGCCCCACCAAGCACAGATACGCAGTATTTT. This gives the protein CASSPAPPSTDTQYF.

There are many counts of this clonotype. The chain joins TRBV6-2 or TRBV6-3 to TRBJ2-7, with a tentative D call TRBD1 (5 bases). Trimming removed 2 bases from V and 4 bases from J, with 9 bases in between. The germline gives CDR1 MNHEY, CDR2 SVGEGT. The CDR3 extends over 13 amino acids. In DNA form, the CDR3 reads TGTGCCAGCAGTTACATAGCAGGGTACGAGCAGTACTTC. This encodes CASSYIAGYEQYF.

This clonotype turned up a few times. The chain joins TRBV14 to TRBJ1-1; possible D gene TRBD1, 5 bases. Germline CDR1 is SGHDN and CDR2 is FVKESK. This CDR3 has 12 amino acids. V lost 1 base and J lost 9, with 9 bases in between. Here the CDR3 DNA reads TGTGCCAGCAGCCAAGTTCAGGGTAAAGCTTTCTTT. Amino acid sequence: CASSQVQGKAFF.

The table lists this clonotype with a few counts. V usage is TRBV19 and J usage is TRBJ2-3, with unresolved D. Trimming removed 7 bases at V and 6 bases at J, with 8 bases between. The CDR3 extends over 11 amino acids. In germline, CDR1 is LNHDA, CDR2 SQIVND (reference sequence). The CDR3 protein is CASKIGDTQYF. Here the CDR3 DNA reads TGTGCCAGTAAAATCGGGGATACGCAGTATTTT.

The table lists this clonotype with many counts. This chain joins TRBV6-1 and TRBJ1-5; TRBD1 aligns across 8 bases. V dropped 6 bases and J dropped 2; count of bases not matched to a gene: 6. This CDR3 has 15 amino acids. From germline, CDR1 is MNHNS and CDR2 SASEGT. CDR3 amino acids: CASSPTGVGNQPQHF. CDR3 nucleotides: TGTGCCAGCAGCCCGACAGGGGTTGGCAATCAGCCCCAGCATTTT.

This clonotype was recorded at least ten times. DNA of the CDR3: TGTGCCAGCCGCTACAGATACAATGAGCAGTTCTTC. It yields the protein CASRYRYNEQFF. The chain combines TRBV28 with TRBJ2-1; D gene ambiguous. Germline assignment: CDR1 MDHEN and CDR2 SYDVKM. CDR3 length: 12 residues. The V gene lost 8 bases and the J gene lost 4 bases, with 9 bases spanning the gap.

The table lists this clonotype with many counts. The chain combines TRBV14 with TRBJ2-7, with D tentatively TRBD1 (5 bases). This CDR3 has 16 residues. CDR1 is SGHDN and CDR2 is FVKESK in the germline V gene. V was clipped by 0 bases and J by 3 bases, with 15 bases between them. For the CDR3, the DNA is TGTGCCAGCAGCCAAGATGCTGGGGCCATGTACTACGAGCAGTACTTC. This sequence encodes CASSQDAGAMYYEQYF.

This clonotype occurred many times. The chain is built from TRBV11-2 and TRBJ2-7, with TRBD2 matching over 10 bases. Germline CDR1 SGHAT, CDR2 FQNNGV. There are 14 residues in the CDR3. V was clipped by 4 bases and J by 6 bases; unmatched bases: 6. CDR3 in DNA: TGTGCCAGCAGCTCCGAGCGGGGGGGCCGCGAGCAGTACTTC. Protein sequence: CASSSERGGREQYF. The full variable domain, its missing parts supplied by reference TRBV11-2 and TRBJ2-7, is EAGVAQSPRYKIIEKRQSVAFWCNPISGHATLYWYQQILGQGPKLLIQFQNNGVVDDSQLPKDRFSAERLKGVDSTLKIQPAKLEDSAVYLCASSSERGGREQYFGPGTRLTVT.

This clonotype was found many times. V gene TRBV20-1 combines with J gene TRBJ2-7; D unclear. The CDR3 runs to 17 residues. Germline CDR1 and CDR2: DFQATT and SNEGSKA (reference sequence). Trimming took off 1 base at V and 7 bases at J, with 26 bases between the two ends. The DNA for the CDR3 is TGCAGTGCTAGAGGGCTATGTTTGGAGTTTTGGTCGGAAGAGCAGTACTTC. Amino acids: CSARGLCLEFWSEEQYF.

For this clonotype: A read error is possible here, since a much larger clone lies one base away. In nucleotides, the CDR3 is TGTGCCAGCAGTTCCCTCGGAGGGGGGGCGCGCGAGCAGTTCTTC. Translating gives CASSSLGGGAREQFF. The gene calls are TRBV12-3 or TRBV12-4 and TRBJ2-1, with D perhaps TRBD2 (7 bases). This CDR3 contains 15 residues. V gave up 4 bases and J gave up 10 bases, with 20 bases separating them.

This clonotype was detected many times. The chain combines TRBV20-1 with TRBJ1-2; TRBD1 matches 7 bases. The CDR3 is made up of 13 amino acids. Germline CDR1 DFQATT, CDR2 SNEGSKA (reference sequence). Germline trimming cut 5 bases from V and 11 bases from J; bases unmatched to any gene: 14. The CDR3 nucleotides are TGCAGTGCTGTTCAGACAGGGAAGATAAGTTACACCTTC. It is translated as CSAVQTGKISYTF.

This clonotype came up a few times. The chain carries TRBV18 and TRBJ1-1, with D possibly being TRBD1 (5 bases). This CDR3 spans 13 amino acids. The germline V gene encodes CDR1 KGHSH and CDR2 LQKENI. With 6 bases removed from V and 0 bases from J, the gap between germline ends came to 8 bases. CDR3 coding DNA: TGTGCCAGCTCGACGGACATGAACACTGAAGCTTTCTTT. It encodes CASSTDMNTEAFF. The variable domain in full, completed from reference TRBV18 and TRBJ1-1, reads NAGVMQNPRHLVRRRGQEARLRCSPMKGHSHVYWYRQLPEEGLKFMVYLQKENIIDESGMPKERFSAEFPKEGPSILRIQQVVRGDSAAYFCASSTDMNTEAFFGQGTRLTVV.

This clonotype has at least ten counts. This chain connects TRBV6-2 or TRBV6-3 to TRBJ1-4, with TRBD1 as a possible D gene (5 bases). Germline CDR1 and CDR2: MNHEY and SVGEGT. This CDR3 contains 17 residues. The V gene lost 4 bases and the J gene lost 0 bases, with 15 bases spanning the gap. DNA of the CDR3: TGTGCCAGCAGTTCGTTCCGACAGTTTGCAACTAATGAAAAACTGTTTTTT. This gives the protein CASSSFRQFATNEKLFF.

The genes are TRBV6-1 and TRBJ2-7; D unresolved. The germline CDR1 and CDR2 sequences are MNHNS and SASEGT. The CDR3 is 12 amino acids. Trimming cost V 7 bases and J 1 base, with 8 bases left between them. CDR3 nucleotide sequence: TGTGCCAGCACCGATTTATCCTACGAGCAGTACTTC. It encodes CASTDLSYEQYF.

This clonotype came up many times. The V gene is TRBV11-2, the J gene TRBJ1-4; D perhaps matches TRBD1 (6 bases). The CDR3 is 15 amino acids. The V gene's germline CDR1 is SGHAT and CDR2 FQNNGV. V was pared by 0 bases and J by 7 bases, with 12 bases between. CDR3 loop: CASSLDRGAREKLFF. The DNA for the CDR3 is TGTGCCAGCAGCTTAGATAGGGGGGCCCGTGAAAAACTGTTTTTT.

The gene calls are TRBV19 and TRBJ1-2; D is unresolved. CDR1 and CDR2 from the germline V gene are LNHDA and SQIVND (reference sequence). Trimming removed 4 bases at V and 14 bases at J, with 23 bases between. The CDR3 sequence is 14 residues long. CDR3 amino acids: CASSTPGILTTWTF. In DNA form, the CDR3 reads TGTGCCAGTAGTACGCCCGGGATACTAACGACGTGGACCTTC.

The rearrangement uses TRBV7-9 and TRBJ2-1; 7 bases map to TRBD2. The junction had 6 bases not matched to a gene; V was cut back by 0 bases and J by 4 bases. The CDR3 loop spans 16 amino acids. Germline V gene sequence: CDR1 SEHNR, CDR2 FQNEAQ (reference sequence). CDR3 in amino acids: CASSLAVGGQYNEQFF. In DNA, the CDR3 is TGTGCCAGCAGCTTAGCTGTGGGAGGGCAATACAATGAGCAGTTCTTC. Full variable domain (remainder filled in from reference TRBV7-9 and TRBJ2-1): DTGVSQNPRHKITKRGQNVTFRCDPISEHNRLYWYRQTLGQGPEFLTYFQNEAQLEKSRLLSDRFSAERPKGSFSTLEIQRTEQGDSAMYLCASSLAVGGQYNEQFFGPGTRLTVL.

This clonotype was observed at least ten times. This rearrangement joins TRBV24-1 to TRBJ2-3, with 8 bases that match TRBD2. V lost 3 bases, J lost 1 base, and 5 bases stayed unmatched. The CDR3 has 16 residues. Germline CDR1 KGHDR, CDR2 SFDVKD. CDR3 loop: CATSDLSGMGTDTQYF. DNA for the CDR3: TGTGCCACCAGTGATCTTAGCGGGATGGGCACAGATACGCAGTATTTT.

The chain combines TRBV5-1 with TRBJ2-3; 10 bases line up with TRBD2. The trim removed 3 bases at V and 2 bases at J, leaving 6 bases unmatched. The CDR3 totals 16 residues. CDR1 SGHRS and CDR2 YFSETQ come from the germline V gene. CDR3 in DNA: TGCGCCAGCAGCTCCGGACTAGCGGCCTACACAGATACGCAGTATTTT. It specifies CASSSGLAAYTDTQYF.

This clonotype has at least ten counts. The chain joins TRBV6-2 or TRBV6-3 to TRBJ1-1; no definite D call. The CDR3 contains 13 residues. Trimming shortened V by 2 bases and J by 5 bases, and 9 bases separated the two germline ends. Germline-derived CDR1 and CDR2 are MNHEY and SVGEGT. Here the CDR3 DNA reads TGTGCCAGCAGTTACCAGACTTTTACTGAAGCTTTCTTT. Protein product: CASSYQTFTEAFF.